This T cell receptor (beta chain) was sequenced in a study of PD-1 blockade in classical Hodgkin lymphoma. This clone has just one count. Its cognate antigen is unknown. Described time point: cycle 4 day 1 (C4D1), after less than 7 weeks of nivolumab. Each patient relapsed following autologous stem cell transplantation, and prior brentuximab vedotin exposure differed. Libraries were prepared by immunoSEQ multiplex PCR; TCRdb keeps only in-frame clonotypes and omits some of them. The sample includes 64,000 or so clones, approximately 94% seen only once; the top ten take 8%. Study-wide points: Complete responders' baseline diversity resembled that of newly diagnosed patients.

After removal of 5 bases from V and 0 bases from J, the junction contained 3 bases not matched to a gene. Germline CDR1 and CDR2: SGHTA and FQGNSA. The CDR3 is 15 residues long. This material consisted of peripheral blood mononuclear cells (PBMCs), taken before the fourth cycle of nivolumab. This TCR came from a human donor with classical Hodgkin lymphoma. The rearrangement joins TRBV7-2 to TRBJ1-3; 8 bases align to TRBD1. The CDR3 DNA sequence: TGTGCCAGCAGCCGACAGGGGCCCTCTGGAAACACCATATATTTT. This sequence encodes CASSRQGPSGNTIYF.